The 29 T cell receptor beta chains given below trace back to one sample, sequenced in a study of T cell responses to AZD1222 COVID-19 vaccine. The protocol was immunoSEQ multiplex PCR, while the TCRdb copy is restricted to in-frame clones and leaves out a portion. The sample has 150,000 to 200,000 clones, roughly 92% seen once. The source was peripheral blood, collected on day 0 of AZD1222 vaccination. Every receptor here comes from an adult in good health.

This clone was observed a few times. V is TRBV6-1 and J is TRBJ2-7, with a weak D call TRBD2 (6 bases). Per germline, CDR1 MNHNS and CDR2 SASEGT. This CDR3 spans 14 amino acids. V lost 1 base and J 5 bases, leaving 12 bases between the germline ends. The CDR3 sequence is CASSEGLESNEQYV. In DNA form, the CDR3 reads TGTGCCAGCAGTGAAGGACTAGAAAGTAACGAGCAGTACGTC.

The gene calls are TRBV9 and TRBJ2-1; 12 bases agree with TRBD2. The junction had 4 bases not matched to a gene; V was cut back by 0 bases and J by 9 bases. Per the germline V gene, CDR1 is SGDLS and CDR2 is YYNGEE. The CDR3 runs to 15 residues. The CDR3 here is CASSVGLAGVGEQFF. The CDR3 nucleotides read TGTGCCAGCAGCGTAGGACTAGCGGGAGTTGGTGAGCAGTTCTTC. The entire variable domain, with the rest obtained from reference TRBV9 and TRBJ2-1, is as follows: DSGVTQTPKHLITATGQRVTLRCSPRSGDLSVYWYQQSLDQGLQFLIQYYNGEERAKGNILERFSAQQFPDLHSELNLSSLELGDSALYFCASSVGLAGVGEQFFGPGTRLTVL.

CDR3 nucleotides: TGTGCCAGCAGTGCGGGAACCACCGGGGAGCTGTTTTTT. Its translation: CASSAGTTGELFF. The chain couples TRBV2 to TRBJ2-2; D is possibly TRBD2 (5 bases). CDR3 length: 13 amino acids. V lost 4 bases, J lost 4 bases, and 7 bases lay in between. Germline V lookup: CDR1 SNHLY, CDR2 FYNNEI.

The chain has TRBV7-9 and TRBJ1-4; D is ambiguous. The CDR3 loop spans 14 amino acids. The V and J ends lost 3 bases and 6 bases respectively, with 11 bases between them. Germline values: CDR1 SEHNR, CDR2 FQNEAQ (reference sequence). CDR3 loop: CASSFIGGDEKLFF. The CDR3 coding sequence is TGTGCCAGCAGCTTTATCGGCGGGGATGAAAAACTGTTTTTT.

The CDR3 DNA sequence: TGTGCCAGCAGCCAAGATCTGGGGGGTTTAGCCTACGAGCAGTACTTC. It is translated as CASSQDLGGLAYEQYF. The chain uses TRBV3-1 (or the pseudogene TRBV3-2) and TRBJ2-7, with a tentative D call TRBD2 (6 bases). The CDR3 spans 16 residues. Germline loops: CDR1 LGHDT, CDR2 YNNKEL (reference sequence). The V and J ends lost 0 bases and 2 bases respectively, with 14 bases between them.

This sequence joins TRBV19 and TRBJ1-2; 8 bases are a match to TRBD1. Germline CDR1 LNHDA, CDR2 SQIVND (reference sequence). This CDR3 has 13 residues. V was clipped by 4 bases and J by 4 bases; unmatched bases: 2. The CDR3 spells CASSTGGGYGYTF. CDR3 coding DNA: TGTGCCAGTAGTACAGGGGGCGGCTATGGCTACACCTTC.

This chain connects TRBV7-3 to TRBJ2-1; D unclear. The V and J ends lost 4 bases and 8 bases respectively, with 15 bases between them. Germline V gives CDR1 SGHTA, CDR2 FQGTGA. The CDR3 sequence is 14 residues long. Written as DNA, the CDR3 is TGTGCCAGCAGCTCCGAGATCTTGAGCCATGAGCAGTTCTTC. Translation gives CASSSEILSHEQFF.

V usage is TRBV19 and J usage is TRBJ1-1; no clear D. Germline loops: CDR1 LNHDA, CDR2 SQIVND (reference sequence). Trimming took off 5 bases at V and 4 bases at J, with 8 bases between the two ends. The CDR3 extends over 12 amino acids. CDR3 residues: CASSSRGTEAFF. The CDR3 DNA sequence: TGTGCCAGTAGTTCTAGAGGCACTGAAGCTTTCTTT.

The genes are TRBV18 and TRBJ1-6; D gene unclear. The germline V and J ends were trimmed by 4 bases and 3 bases, with 10 bases remaining between them. Germline values: CDR1 KGHSH, CDR2 LQKENI. The CDR3 is made up of 15 amino acids. The CDR3 region has the DNA TGTGCCAGCTCACTCGGGGAGGGCTATAATTCACCCCTCCACTTT. The encoded protein is CASSLGEGYNSPLHF.

This clone appeared once. This chain joins TRBV4-1 and TRBJ1-4, with no clear D. Germline CDR1 MGHRA, CDR2 YSYEKL. V shed 4 bases and J shed 5 bases, with 8 bases lying between them. This CDR3 comprises 13 residues. The CDR3 reads CASSRVRNEKLFF. CDR3 DNA sequence: TGCGCCAGCAGCCGGGTAAGGAATGAAAAACTGTTTTTT.

The chain has TRBV5-1 and TRBJ2-2; tentative D call: TRBD1 (6 bases). Trimming shortened V by 5 bases and J by 6 bases, and 20 bases separated the two germline ends. The CDR3 loop spans 16 amino acids. In germline, CDR1 is SGHRS, CDR2 YFSETQ. CDR3 region: CASSRMLGAVAGELFF. In DNA form, the CDR3 reads TGCGCCAGCAGTCGGATGTTGGGGGCGGTGGCCGGGGAGCTGTTTTTT.

The rearrangement joins TRBV4-2 to TRBJ1-1; TRBD1 is a possible D gene (5 bases). Trimming took off 0 bases at V and 1 base at J, with 6 bases between the two ends. The CDR3 runs to 14 residues. CDR1 is LGHNA, CDR2 YNFKEQ, per germline. The CDR3 here is CASSQDTGNTEAFF. CDR3 bases: TGTGCCAGCAGCCAAGATACAGGGAACACTGAAGCTTTCTTT.

J is TRBJ1-1 and V is TRBV6-4, with D possibly being TRBD1 (5 bases). V was clipped by 0 bases and J by 6 bases, with 26 bases between them. The germline V gene encodes CDR1 MRHNA and CDR2 SNTAGT. There are 19 residues in the CDR3. Written as DNA, the CDR3 is TGTGCCAGCAGTGACTCTGCAGGCGGGGGATTTATAGGAAACTCTGAAGCTTTCTTT. It specifies CASSDSAGGGFIGNSEAFF.

CDR3 nucleotides: TGCGCCAGCGCAGGGGCAACTAATGAAAAACTGTTTTTT. It specifies CASAGATNEKLFF. The rearrangement uses TRBV10-2 and TRBJ1-4, with D possibly TRBD1 on 6 matching bases. The CDR3 extends over 13 amino acids. From germline, CDR1 is WSHSY and CDR2 SAAADI. Trimming shortened V by 8 bases and J by 0 bases, and 7 bases separated the two germline ends.

The chain carries TRBV29-1 and TRBJ2-1; D possibly corresponds to TRBD1 (6 bases). In germline, CDR1 is SQVTM, CDR2 ANQGSEA. The ends were cut back, 4 bases at V and 0 bases at J, with 13 bases in the middle. CDR3 length: 15 residues. The CDR3 DNA reads TGCAGCGTTGTGCCAGGGGCAGGCTCCTACAATGAGCAGTTCTTC. Translated: CSVVPGAGSYNEQFF.

This chain joins TRBV6-5 and TRBJ1-2; 9 bases map to TRBD1. The CDR3 consists of 14 residues. CDR1 and CDR2 from the germline V gene are MNHEY and SVGAGI. V lost 6 bases to trimming and J lost 2 bases; unmatched junction nucleotides: 4. This CDR3 reads CASSPDRGNYGYTF. In DNA form, the CDR3 reads TGTGCCAGCAGCCCGGACAGGGGAAACTATGGCTACACCTTC.

This clone was seen a handful of times. The V and J genes are TRBV4-3 and TRBJ2-1; 12 bases line up with TRBD2. Germline CDR1 and CDR2: LGHNA and YSLEER. This CDR3 has 16 amino acids. The ends lost 2 bases at V and 5 bases at J; junction bases unmatched: 4. CDR3 residues: CASSQNRLAGDNEQFF. The CDR3 nucleotides read TGCGCCAGCAGCCAAAATAGACTAGCGGGGGACAATGAGCAGTTCTTC.

J is TRBJ2-3 and V is TRBV11-2, with TRBD2 matching over 8 bases. The germline V gene encodes CDR1 SGHAT and CDR2 FQNNGV. The CDR3 consists of 15 residues. The trim removed 3 bases at V and 4 bases at J, leaving 6 bases unmatched. CDR3: CASSFGGAGADTQYF. The CDR3 DNA reads as TGTGCCAGCAGCTTCGGGGGGGCGGGCGCAGATACGCAGTATTTT.

The rearrangement joins TRBV19 to TRBJ2-5; 7 bases fit TRBD1. The CDR3 is 15 residues long. The V segment lost 2 bases and the J segment 5 bases; nucleotides outside the gene matches: 8. Germline V gene sequence: CDR1 LNHDA, CDR2 SQIVND (reference sequence). CDR3 sequence: CASSISSTGRETQYF. The DNA of the CDR3 is TGTGCCAGTAGTATATCGTCGACAGGGCGGGAGACCCAGTACTTC. The variable domain in full, completed from reference TRBV19 and TRBJ2-5, reads DGGITQSPKYLFRKEGQNVTLSCEQNLNHDAMYWYRQDPGQGLRLIYYSQIVNDFQKGDIAEGYSVSREKKESFPLTVTSAQKNPTAFYLCASSISSTGRETQYFGPGTRLLVL.

The gene calls are TRBV5-4 and TRBJ2-7, with a tentative D call TRBD1 (6 bases). This CDR3 region has 16 residues. With 1 base removed from V and 5 bases from J, the gap between germline ends came to 19 bases. Germline CDR1 reads SGHNT; CDR2 reads YYREEE (reference sequence). In nucleotides, the CDR3 is TGTGCCAGCAGCTTGTCTCCGGGACAAAGAAGGCACGAGCAGTACTTC. It encodes CASSLSPGQRRHEQYF.

The chain carries TRBV7-9 and TRBJ2-1; perhaps TRBD2 as D (6 bases). This CDR3 has 15 amino acids. The germline V and J ends were trimmed by 4 bases and 4 bases, with 14 bases remaining between them. Germline V gene sequence: CDR1 SEHNR, CDR2 FQNEAQ (reference sequence). The DNA of the CDR3 is TGTGCCAGCAGCTCTCGGGGGTCCCAATACAATGAGCAGTTCTTC. It translates to CASSSRGSQYNEQFF.

The CDR3, as DNA: TGTGCCAGCAGTTTGTCGGGAGGTAGTGGCTACACCTTC. Translation: CASSLSGGSGYTF. The chain couples TRBV27 to TRBJ1-2, with D unresolved. Germline CDR1 is MNHEY and CDR2 is SMNVEV (reference sequence). The CDR3 extends over 13 amino acids. Trimming removed 3 bases at V and 7 bases at J, with 12 bases between.

The chain is built from TRBV7-3 and TRBJ1-1; D is uncertain. Germline assignment: CDR1 SGHTA and CDR2 FQGTGA. The CDR3 has 13 amino acids. V was clipped by 0 bases and J by 3 bases, with 5 bases between them. CDR3 DNA sequence: TGTGCCAGCAGCTTAACCTCGGACACTGAAGCTTTCTTT. Translated, it gives CASSLTSDTEAFF.

The CDR3 sequence is CASSALWKPTDNEQFF. As DNA, the CDR3 is TGTGCCAGTAGTGCCCTCTGGAAACCCACCGACAATGAGCAGTTCTTC. J is TRBJ2-1 and V is TRBV19; D remains unclear. Between the trimmed V and J ends, which lost 5 bases and 5 bases, there was a span of 19 bases. This CDR3 is built from 16 residues. The germline V gene has CDR1 LNHDA and CDR2 SQIVND (reference sequence). Full variable domain (remainder filled in from reference TRBV19 and TRBJ2-1): DGGITQSPKYLFRKEGQNVTLSCEQNLNHDAMYWYRQDPGQGLRLIYYSQIVNDFQKGDIAEGYSVSREKKESFPLTVTSAQKNPTAFYLCASSALWKPTDNEQFFGPGTRLTVL.

The V and J genes are TRBV10-2 and TRBJ1-1, with TRBD1 as a possible D gene (5 bases). The CDR3 has 13 residues. Looked up from germline, CDR1 is WSHSY and CDR2 is SAAADI. V shed 0 bases and J shed 4 bases, with 6 bases lying between them. CDR3 DNA: TGCGCCAGCAGTGAGTCAAGGGGCACTGAAGCTTTCTTT. The encoded protein is CASSESRGTEAFF.

The chain is built from TRBV6-5 and TRBJ1-1, with 9 bases lining up with TRBD1. Losses at the gene ends were 0 bases for V and 5 bases for J; bases not matched to a gene: 4. CDR3 size: 15 residues. The germline V gene has CDR1 MNHEY and CDR2 SVGAGI. CDR3 sequence (DNA): TGTGCCAGCAGTTACTCGAACAGGGGGCAAACTGAAGCTTTCTTT. Encoded protein: CASSYSNRGQTEAFF.

This clone was seen once. The V and J genes are TRBV19 and TRBJ2-1, with D possibly matching TRBD2 (5 bases). This CDR3 has 15 residues. Germline V CDR1 and CDR2: LNHDA, SQIVND (reference sequence). Trimming took 3 bases from V and 0 from J, leaving 9 bases between them. The CDR3: CASSMDGNSYNEQFF. Here the CDR3 DNA reads TGTGCCAGTAGTATGGACGGGAACTCCTACAATGAGCAGTTCTTC.

The chain couples TRBV5-6 to TRBJ1-6; D may be TRBD1 (6 bases). Germline V gene lookup returns CDR1 SGHDT and CDR2 YYEEEE. Trimming stripped 4 bases from V and 5 bases from J, with 16 bases between. The CDR3 length is 16 residues. CDR3 region: CASSTQGIGDNSPLHF. The CDR3 nucleotides are TGTGCCAGCAGCACGCAGGGGATTGGGGATAATTCACCCCTCCACTTT.

The chain uses TRBV11-2 and TRBJ1-2, with no clear D. Germline CDR1 and CDR2: SGHAT and FQNNGV. CDR3 length equals 16 residues. The V and J ends lost 2 bases and 3 bases respectively, with 16 bases between them. The CDR3 sequence is CASSLQGSSRDYGYTF. CDR3 sequence (DNA): TGTGCCAGCAGCTTACAAGGGAGTTCTAGGGACTATGGCTACACCTTC. The variable domain in full, with the rest retrieved from reference TRBV11-2 and TRBJ1-2, is EAGVAQSPRYKIIEKRQSVAFWCNPISGHATLYWYQQILGQGPKLLIQFQNNGVVDDSQLPKDRFSAERLKGVDSTLKIQPAKLEDSAVYLCASSLQGSSRDYGYTFGSGTRLTVV.